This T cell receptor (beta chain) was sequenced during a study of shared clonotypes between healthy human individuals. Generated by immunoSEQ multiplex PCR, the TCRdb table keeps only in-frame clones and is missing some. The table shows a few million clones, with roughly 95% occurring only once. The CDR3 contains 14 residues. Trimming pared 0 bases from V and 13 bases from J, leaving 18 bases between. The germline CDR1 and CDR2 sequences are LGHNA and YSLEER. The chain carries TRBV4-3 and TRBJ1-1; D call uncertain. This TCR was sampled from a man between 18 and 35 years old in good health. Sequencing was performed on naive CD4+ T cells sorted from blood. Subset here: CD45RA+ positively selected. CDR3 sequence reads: CASSQDNVGTGGFF. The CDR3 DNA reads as TGCGCCAGCAGCCAAGATAATGTTGGAACTGGCGGTTTCTTT.